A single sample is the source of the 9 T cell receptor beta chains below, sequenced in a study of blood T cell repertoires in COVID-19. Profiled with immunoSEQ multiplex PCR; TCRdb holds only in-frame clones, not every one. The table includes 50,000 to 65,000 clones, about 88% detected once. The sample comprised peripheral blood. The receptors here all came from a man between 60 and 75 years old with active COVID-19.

The CDR3: CASSQGASRNSPLHF. Here the CDR3 DNA reads TGCGCCAGCAGCCAAGGGGCCTCCAGAAATTCACCCCTCCACTTT. The V gene is TRBV4-3, the J gene TRBJ1-6; the D is unclear. Germline V gives CDR1 LGHNA, CDR2 YSLEER. This CDR3 has 15 amino acids. V lost 1 base and J 7 bases, leaving 11 bases between the germline ends.

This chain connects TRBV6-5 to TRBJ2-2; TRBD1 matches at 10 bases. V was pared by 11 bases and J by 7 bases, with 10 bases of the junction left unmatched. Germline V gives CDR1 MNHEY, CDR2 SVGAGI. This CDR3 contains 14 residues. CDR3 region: CAGGTGAFGGELFF. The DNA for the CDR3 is TGTGCCGGAGGGACAGGGGCGTTTGGCGGGGAGCTGTTTTTT.

CDR3 sequence (DNA): TGCGCCAGCAGCCAAGGCCCCAAACAGGGCTCTAATGGCTACACCTTC. Translated, it gives CASSQGPKQGSNGYTF. The gene calls are TRBV4-3 and TRBJ1-2; D possibly corresponds to TRBD1 (6 bases). Germline CDR1 is LGHNA and CDR2 is YSLEER. This CDR3 comprises 16 residues. The V gene lost 1 base and the J gene lost 6 bases, with 18 bases spanning the gap.

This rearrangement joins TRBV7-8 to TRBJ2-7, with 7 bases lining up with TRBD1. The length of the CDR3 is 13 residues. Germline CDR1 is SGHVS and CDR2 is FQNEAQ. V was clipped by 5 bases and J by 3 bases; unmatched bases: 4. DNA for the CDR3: TGTGCCAGCAGCCCTACAGGGGTCTACGAGCAGTACTTC. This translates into CASSPTGVYEQYF.

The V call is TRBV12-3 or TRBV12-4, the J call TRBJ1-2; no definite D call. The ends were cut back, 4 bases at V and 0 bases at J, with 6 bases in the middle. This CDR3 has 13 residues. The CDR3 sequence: CASSWESNYGYTF. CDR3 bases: TGTGCCAGCAGTTGGGAGTCTAACTATGGCTACACCTTC.

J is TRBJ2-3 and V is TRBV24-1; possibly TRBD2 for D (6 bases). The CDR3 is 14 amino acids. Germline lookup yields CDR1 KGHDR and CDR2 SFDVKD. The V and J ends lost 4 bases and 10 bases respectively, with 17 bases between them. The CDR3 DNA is TGTGCCACCAGTGAACCGCGGGAACCAGTCCCGCAGTATTTT. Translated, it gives CATSEPREPVPQYF.

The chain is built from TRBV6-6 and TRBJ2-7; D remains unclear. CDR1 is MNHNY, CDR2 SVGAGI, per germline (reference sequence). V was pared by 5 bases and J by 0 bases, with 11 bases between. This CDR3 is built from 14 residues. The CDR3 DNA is TGTGCCAGCAGTCCCCTCACGAGCTCCTACGAGCAGTACTTC. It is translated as CASSPLTSSYEQYF.

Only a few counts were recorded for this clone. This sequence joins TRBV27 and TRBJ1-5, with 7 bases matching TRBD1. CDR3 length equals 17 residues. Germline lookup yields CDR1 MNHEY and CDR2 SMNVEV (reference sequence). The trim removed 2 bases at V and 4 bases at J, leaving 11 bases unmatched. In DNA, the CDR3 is TGTGCCAGCAGTTTAAGGGCGACAGGGTGGTCTAATCAGCCCCAGCATTTT. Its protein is CASSLRATGWSNQPQHF.

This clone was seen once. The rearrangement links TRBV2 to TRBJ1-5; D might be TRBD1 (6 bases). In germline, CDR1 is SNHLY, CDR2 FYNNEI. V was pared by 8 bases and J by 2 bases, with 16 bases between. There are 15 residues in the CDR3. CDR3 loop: CASQGRGDGNQPQHF. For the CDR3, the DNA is TGTGCCAGCCAGGGCAGGGGAGATGGCAATCAGCCCCAGCATTTT.